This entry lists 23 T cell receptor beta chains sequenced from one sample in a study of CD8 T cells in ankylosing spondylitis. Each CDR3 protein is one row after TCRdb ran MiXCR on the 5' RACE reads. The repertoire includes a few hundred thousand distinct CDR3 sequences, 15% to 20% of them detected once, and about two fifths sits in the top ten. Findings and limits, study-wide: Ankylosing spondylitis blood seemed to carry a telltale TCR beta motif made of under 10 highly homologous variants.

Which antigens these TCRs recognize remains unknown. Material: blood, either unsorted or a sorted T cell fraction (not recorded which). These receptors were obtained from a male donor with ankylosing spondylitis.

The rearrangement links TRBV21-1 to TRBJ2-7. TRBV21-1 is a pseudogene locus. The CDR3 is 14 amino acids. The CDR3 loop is CASSKVCRYYEQYF. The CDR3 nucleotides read TGTGCCAGCAGCAAAGTGTGTCGGTACTACGAGCAGTACTTC.

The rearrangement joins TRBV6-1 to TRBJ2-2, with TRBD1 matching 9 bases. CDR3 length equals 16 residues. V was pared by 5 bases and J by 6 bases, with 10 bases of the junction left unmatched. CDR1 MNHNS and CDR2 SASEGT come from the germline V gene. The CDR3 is CASSLGQGRASGELFF. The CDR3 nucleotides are TGTGCCAGCAGTCTAGGACAGGGGCGGGCTTCCGGGGAGCTGTTTTTT.

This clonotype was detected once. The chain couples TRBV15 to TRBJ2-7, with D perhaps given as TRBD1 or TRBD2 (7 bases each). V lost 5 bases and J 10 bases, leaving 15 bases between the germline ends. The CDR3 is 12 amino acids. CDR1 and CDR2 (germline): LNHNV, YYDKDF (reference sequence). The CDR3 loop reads CATSSQGGSQYF. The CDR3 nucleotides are TGTGCCACCAGCTCCCAGGGGGGGAGCCAGTACTTC.

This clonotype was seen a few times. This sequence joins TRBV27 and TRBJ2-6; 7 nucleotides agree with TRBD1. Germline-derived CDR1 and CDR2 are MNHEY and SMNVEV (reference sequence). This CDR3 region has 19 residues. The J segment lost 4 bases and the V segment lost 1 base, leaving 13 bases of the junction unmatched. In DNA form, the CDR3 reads TGTGCCAGCAGTTTATATGAGGGGGCGCTTCCGGGCGGGGCCAACGTCCTGACTTTC. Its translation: CASSLYEGALPGGANVLTF.

Here the CDR3 reads CATSSEGGLAGELFF. The DNA of the CDR3 is TGTGCCACCAGCAGTGAAGGGGGTTTGGCCGGGGAGCTGTTTTTT. J is TRBJ2-2 and V is TRBV15; a possible D gene is TRBD1 (6 bases). V dropped 3 bases and J dropped 6 bases, with 14 bases sitting between them. This CDR3 has 15 residues. Germline lookup yields CDR1 LNHNV and CDR2 YYDKDF (reference sequence).

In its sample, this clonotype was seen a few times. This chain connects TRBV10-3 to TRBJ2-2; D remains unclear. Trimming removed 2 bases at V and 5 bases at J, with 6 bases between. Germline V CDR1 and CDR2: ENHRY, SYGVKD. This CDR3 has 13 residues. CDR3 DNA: TGTGCCATCAGTGAGATCTTGACCGGGGAGCTGTTTTTT. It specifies CAISEILTGELFF.

CDR3: CASSQEGLRDSLYGYTF. In DNA, the CDR3 is TGCGCCAGCAGCCAAGAGGGTTTAAGGGACAGCTTATATGGCTACACCTTC. V usage is TRBV4-1 and J usage is TRBJ1-2; the match to TRBD1 covers 7 bases. V lost 0 bases and J lost 5; bases outside the gene matches: 12. The V gene's germline CDR1 is MGHRA and CDR2 YSYEKL. The CDR3 extends over 17 amino acids.

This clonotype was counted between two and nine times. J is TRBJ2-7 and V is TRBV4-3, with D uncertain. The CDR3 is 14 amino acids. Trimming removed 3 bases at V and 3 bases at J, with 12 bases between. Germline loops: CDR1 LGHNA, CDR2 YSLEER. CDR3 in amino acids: CASSQWAVGYEQYF. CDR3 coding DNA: TGCGCCAGCAGCCAGTGGGCTGTTGGCTACGAGCAGTACTTC.

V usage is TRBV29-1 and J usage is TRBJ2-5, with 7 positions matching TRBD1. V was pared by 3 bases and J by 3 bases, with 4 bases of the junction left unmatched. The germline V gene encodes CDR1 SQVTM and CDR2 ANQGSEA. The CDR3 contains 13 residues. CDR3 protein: CSVEFRGKETQYF. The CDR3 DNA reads TGCAGCGTTGAGTTCAGGGGGAAAGAGACCCAGTACTTC. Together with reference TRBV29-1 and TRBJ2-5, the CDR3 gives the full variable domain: SAVISQKPSRDICQRGTSLTIQCQVDSQVTMMFWYRQQPGQSLTLIATANQGSEATYESGFVIDKFPISRPNLTFSTLTVSNMSPEDSSIYLCSVEFRGKETQYFGPGTRLLVL.

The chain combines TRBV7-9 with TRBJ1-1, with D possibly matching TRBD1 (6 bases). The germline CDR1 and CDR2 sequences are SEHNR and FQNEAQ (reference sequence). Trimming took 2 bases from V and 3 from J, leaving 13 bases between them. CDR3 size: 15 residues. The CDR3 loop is CASSLYVGADTEAFF. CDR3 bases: TGTGCCAGCAGCTTATACGTGGGGGCGGACACTGAAGCTTTCTTT.

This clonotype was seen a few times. This chain's CDR3 is CASTPGSGAQETQYF. CDR3 bases: TGTGCCAGCACCCCGGGTAGCGGAGCTCAAGAGACCCAGTACTTC. The chain uses TRBV12-3 or TRBV12-4 and TRBJ2-5; TRBD2 might be the D (6 bases). CDR3 length: 15 amino acids. The V end was cut by 7 bases, the J end by 2 bases, with 17 bases between.

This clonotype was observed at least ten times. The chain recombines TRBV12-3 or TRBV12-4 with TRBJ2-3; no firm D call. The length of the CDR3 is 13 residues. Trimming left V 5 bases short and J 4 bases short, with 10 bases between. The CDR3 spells CASSPLVADTQYF. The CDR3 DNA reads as TGTGCCAGCAGTCCTCTAGTAGCAGATACGCAGTATTTT.

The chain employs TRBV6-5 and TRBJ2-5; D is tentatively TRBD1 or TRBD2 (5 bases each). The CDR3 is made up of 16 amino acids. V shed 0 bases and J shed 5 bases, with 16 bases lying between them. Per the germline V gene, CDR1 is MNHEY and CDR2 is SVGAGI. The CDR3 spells CASSYSIGGREETQYF. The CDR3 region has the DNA TGTGCCAGCAGTTACTCGATTGGTGGCAGGGAGGAGACCCAGTACTTC.

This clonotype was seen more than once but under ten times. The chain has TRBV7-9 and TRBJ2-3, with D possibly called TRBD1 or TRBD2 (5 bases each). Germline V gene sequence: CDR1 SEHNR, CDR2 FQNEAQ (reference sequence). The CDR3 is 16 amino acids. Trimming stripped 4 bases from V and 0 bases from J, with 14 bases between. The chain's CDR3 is CASSSSGPTSTDTQYF. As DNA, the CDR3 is TGTGCCAGCAGCTCCTCGGGACCCACCAGCACAGATACGCAGTATTTT.

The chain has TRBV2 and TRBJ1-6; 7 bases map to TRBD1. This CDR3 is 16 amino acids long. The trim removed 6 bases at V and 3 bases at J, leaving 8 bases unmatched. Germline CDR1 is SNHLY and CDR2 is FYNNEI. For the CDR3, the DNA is TGTGCCAGCAGCCAAGCAGGGGGGATCTATAATTCACCCCTCCACTTT. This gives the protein CASSQAGGIYNSPLHF.

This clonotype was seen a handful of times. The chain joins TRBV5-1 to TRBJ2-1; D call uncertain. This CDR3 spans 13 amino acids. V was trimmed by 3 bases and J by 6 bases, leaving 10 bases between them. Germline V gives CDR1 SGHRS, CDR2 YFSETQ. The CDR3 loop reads CASSSHAGNEQFF. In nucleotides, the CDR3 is TGCGCCAGCAGCTCCCATGCCGGCAATGAGCAGTTCTTC. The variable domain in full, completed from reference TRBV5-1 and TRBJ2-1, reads KAGVTQTPRYLIKTRGQQVTLSCSPISGHRSVSWYQQTPGQGLQFLFEYFSETQRNKGNFPGRFSGRQFSNSRSEMNVSTLELGDSALYLCASSSHAGNEQFFGPGTRLTVL.

CDR3 coding DNA: TGTGCCAGCAGCAAAGCTGGGACCGTTAATGAAAAACTGTTTTTT. Translated, it gives CASSKAGTVNEKLFF. The rearrangement uses TRBV21-1 and TRBJ1-4; the table's D call TRBD1 went unverified against the DNA. TRBV21-1 represents a pseudogene. This CDR3 is built from 15 residues.

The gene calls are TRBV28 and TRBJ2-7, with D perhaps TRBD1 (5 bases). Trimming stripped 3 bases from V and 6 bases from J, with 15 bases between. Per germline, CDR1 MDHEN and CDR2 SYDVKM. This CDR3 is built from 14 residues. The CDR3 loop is CASSFQGFSAEQYF. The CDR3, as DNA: TGTGCCAGCAGTTTCCAGGGATTTTCAGCCGAGCAGTACTTC.

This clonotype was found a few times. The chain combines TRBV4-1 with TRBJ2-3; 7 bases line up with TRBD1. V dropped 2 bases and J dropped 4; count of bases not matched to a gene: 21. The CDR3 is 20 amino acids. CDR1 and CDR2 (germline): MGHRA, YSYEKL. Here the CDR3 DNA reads TGCGCCAGCAGCCAATATCACCTCGGACAGGCGGGTTTAGATCCAGATACGCAGTATTTT. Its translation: CASSQYHLGQAGLDPDTQYF.

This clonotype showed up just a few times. The chain's CDR3 is CSAETAYQETQYF. CDR3 coding DNA: TGCAGTGCGGAGACAGCGTACCAAGAGACCCAGTACTTC. The chain couples TRBV20-1 to TRBJ2-5; D may be TRBD1 (5 bases). V lost 6 bases and J 0 bases, leaving 11 bases between the germline ends. Germline lookup yields CDR1 DFQATT and CDR2 SNEGSKA (reference sequence). The CDR3 covers 13 residues.

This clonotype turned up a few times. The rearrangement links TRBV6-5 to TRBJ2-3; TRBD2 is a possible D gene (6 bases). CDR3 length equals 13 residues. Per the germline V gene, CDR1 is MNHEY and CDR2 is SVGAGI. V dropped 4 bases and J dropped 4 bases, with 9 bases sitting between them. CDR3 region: CASSSTSPDTQYF. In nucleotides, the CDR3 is TGTGCCAGCAGTTCCACTAGCCCAGATACGCAGTATTTT.

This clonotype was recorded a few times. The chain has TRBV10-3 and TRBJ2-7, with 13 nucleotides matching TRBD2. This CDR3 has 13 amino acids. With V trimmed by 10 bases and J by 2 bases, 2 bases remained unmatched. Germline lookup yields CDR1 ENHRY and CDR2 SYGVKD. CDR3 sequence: CATGLAGAYEQYF. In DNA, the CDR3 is TGTGCCACCGGACTAGCGGGAGCCTACGAGCAGTACTTC.

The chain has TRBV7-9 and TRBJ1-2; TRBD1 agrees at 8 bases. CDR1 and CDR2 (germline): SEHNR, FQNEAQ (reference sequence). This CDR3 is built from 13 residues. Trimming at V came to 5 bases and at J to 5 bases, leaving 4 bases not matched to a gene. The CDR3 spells CASSRDRGYGYTF. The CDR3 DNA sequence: TGTGCCAGCAGCCGAGACAGGGGTTATGGCTACACCTTC.